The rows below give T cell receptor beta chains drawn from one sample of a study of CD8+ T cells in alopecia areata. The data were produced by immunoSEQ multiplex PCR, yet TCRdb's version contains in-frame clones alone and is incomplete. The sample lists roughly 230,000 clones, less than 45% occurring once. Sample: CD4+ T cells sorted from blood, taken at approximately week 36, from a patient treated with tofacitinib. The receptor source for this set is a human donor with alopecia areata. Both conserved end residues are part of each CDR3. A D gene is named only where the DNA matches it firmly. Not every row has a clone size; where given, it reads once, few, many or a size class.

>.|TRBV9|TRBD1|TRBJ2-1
TGTGCCAGCTCCATCAGGGGGCTCTCCTACAATGAGCAGTTCTTC
CASSIRGLSYNEQFF
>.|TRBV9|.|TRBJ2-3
TGTGCCAGCAGCGTAACAGCAGCTGATACGCAGTATTTT
CASSVTAADTQYF
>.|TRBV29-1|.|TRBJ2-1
TGCAGCGTTGAGGTTATGGCTGAAGGACAGTTCTTC
CSVEVMAEGQFF
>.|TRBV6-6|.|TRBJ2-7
TGTGCCAGCAGTTACAGCCCGCCCTACGAGCAGTACTTC
CASSYSPPYEQYF
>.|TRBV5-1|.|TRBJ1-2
TGCGCCAGCAGTCCGGACGGGGCAGGGGACTACACCTTC
CASSPDGAGDYTF
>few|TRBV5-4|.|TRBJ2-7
TGTGCCAGCAGCTTGCTGATCTCTCCCGAGCAGTACTTC
CASSLLISPEQYF
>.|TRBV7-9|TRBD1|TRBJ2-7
TGTGCCAGCAGCTTCCCGGGACAGGGCCTCTACGAGCAGTACTTC
CASSFPGQGLYEQYF
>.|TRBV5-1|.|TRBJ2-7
TGCGCCAGCAGCCTCCTGGGGCCGGCCGGGAACGAGCAGTACTTC
CASSLLGPAGNEQYF
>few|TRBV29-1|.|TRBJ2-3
TGCAGCATCATAGGGGGAGAGGAGAGTTCCACAGATACGCAGTATTTT
CSIIGGEESSTDTQYF
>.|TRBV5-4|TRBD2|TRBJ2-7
TGTGCCAGCAGCTCCACCTTAAGCGGGAGGGGTTCCTACGAGCAGTACTTC
CASSSTLSGRGSYEQYF
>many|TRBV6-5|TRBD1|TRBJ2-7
TGTGCCAGCAGGACAACAGGGGACCACGAGCAGTACTTC
CASRTTGDHEQYF
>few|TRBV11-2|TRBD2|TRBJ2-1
TGTGCCAGCAGCCACTCAGCATGGACTAGCGGGAGTGGCGACAATGAGCAGTTCTTC
CASSHSAWTSGSGDNEQFF
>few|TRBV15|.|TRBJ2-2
TGTGCCACCAGCAGAGATCTGTTGGGGACCGGGGAGCTGTTTTTT
CATSRDLLGTGELFF
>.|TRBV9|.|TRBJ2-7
TGTGCCAGCAGCTCCGCTCCCGGTGGCGGGTGGTACGAGCAGTACTTC
CASSSAPGGGWYEQYF
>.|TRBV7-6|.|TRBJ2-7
TGTGCCAGCAGCTTAGCCGGGATGCGCGAGCAGTACTTC
CASSLAGMREQYF
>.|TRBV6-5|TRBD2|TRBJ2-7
TGTGCCAGCAGAACACTAGCGGGAGGGCTCCACGAGCAGTACTTC
CASRTLAGGLHEQYF
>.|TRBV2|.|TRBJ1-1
TGTGCCAGCAGTGAAGTGGCAGGGATGAACACTGAAGCTTTCTTT
CASSEVAGMNTEAFF
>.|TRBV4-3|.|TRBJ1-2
TGCGCCAGCAGCCAAGATGGGCAGTATGGCTACACCTTC
CASSQDGQYGYTF
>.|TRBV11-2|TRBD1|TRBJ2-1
TGTGCCAGCAGCTTAGATGAGGGGGCGGGCGCCTCCAATGAGCAGTTCTTC
CASSLDEGAGASNEQFF
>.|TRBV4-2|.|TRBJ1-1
TGTGCCAGCAGCCAGCCCGAAACGTCAGGGAACACTGAAGCTTTCTTT
CASSQPETSGNTEAFF
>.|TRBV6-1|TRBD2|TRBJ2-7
TGTGCCAGCGTAGGACTAGCGGGAACGTACGAGCAGTACTTC
CASVGLAGTYEQYF
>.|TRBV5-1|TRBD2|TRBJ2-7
TGCGCCAGCAGCCCCGGGACTAGCGACTCCGGGTACTTC
CASSPGTSDSGYF
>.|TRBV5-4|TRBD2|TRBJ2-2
TGTGCCAGCAGCTATGCTAGCGGGAACACCGGGGAGCTGTTTTTT
CASSYASGNTGELFF
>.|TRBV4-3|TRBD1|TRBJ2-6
TGCGCCAGCAGCCAATGGGGGACAGGGGGAAACTCTGGGGCCAACGTCCTGACTTTC
CASSQWGTGGNSGANVLTF
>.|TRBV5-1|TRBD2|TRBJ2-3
TGCGCCAGCAAGCTTAGCGGGAGGTCGGATACGCAGTATTTT
CASKLSGRSDTQYF
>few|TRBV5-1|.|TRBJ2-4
TGCGCCACTAGACTCGATCCAACCCTTCGCATTCAGTACTTC
CATRLDPTLRIQYF
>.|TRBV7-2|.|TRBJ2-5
TGTGCCAGCAGCTTAGAAAAGAGCGGCCCCCGGACCCAGTACTTC
CASSLEKSGPRTQYF
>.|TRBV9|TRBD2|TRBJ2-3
TGTGCCAGCAGCGTACTAGCGGTAGTAGGAGATACGCAGTATTTT
CASSVLAVVGDTQYF
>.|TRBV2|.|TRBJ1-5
TGTGCCAGCAGTGAAGACAGGGTCGGCAATCAGCCCCAGCATTTT
CASSEDRVGNQPQHF
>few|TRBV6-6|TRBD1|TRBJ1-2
TGTGCCAGCAGCACAACAGGGGTTGGCTACACCTTC
CASSTTGVGYTF
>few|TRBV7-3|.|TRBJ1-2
TGTGCCAGCAGCCCAGGGTTGGGTGGATATGGCTACACCTTC
CASSPGLGGYGYTF
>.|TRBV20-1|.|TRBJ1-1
TGCAGTGCTCACAGGGTCACTGAAGCTTTCTTT
CSAHRVTEAFF
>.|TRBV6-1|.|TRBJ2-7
TGTGCCAGCAGCCGTAGCGAGTCCTCCTACGAGCAGTACTTC
CASSRSESSYEQYF
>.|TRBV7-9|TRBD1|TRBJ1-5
TGTGCCAGCAGGTCGACAGGGTCAAATCAGCCCCAGCATTTT
CASRSTGSNQPQHF
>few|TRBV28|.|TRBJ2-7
TGTGCCAGCACCTTCGGGACTCCCACCTACGAGCAGTACTTC
CASTFGTPTYEQYF
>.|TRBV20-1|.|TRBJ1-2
TGCAGTGCTAGAGAAGGATCTGGCTACACCTTC
CSAREGSGYTF
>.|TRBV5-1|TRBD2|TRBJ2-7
TGCGCCAGCAGCTCGGGACTAGCGGGAGAATCCGAGCAGTACTTC
CASSSGLAGESEQYF
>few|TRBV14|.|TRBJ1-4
TGTGCCAGCAGCAAGCTCCCGGGTGGGACTAATGAAAAACTGTTTTTT
CASSKLPGGTNEKLFF
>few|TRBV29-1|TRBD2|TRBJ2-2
TGCAGCGTTGGCATTAGCGGGAGTCCGAGTACCGGGGAGCTGTTTTTT
CSVGISGSPSTGELFF
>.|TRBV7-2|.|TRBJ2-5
TGTGCCAGCAGCTTAGCGGCGCATCATACGGGGGAGACCCAGTACTTC
CASSLAAHHTGETQYF